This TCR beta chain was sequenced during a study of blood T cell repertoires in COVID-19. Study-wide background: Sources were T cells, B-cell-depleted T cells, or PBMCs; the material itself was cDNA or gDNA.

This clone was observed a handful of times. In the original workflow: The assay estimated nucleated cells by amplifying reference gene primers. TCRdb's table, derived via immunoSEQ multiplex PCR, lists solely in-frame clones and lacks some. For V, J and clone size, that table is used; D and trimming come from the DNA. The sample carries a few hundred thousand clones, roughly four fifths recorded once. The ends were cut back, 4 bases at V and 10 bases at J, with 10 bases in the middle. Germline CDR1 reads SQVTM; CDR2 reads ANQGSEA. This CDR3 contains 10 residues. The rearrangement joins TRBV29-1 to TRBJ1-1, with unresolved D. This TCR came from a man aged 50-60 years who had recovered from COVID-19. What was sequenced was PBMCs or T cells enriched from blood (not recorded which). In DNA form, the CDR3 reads TGCAGCGTTGGATCGTCCGGAGCTTTCTTT. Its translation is CSVGSSGAFF.